These 3 T cell receptor beta chains were sequenced from one sample in a study of blood T cell repertoires in COVID-19. Clones were read by immunoSEQ multiplex PCR, and TCRdb kept only the in-frame ones, dropping some. The sample has 300,000 to 350,000 clones; almost 90% are singletons. Sequenced sample: PBMCs or T cells enriched from blood (not recorded which). These receptors were collected from a woman in her thirties who had been exposed to COVID-19.

V gene TRBV7-3 combines with J gene TRBJ2-3, with 7 bases that match TRBD2. The length of the CDR3 is 17 residues. V lost 3 bases and J lost 0; bases outside the gene matches: 9. Germline V CDR1 and CDR2: SGHTA, FQGTGA. CDR3 residues: CASSFSTGGSSTDTQYF. The CDR3 coding sequence is TGTGCCAGCAGCTTCTCCACCGGGGGGTCTAGCACAGATACGCAGTATTTT.

CDR3 nucleotides: TGCAGTGCTAGTTATCAGGGGGCGAGTTCACCCCTCCACTTT. It is translated as CSASYQGASSPLHF. This chain joins TRBV20-1 and TRBJ1-6; 8 nucleotides line up with TRBD1. Germline loops: CDR1 DFQATT, CDR2 SNEGSKA (reference sequence). The CDR3 sequence is 14 residues long. Trimming at V came to 3 bases and at J to 9 bases, leaving 7 bases not matched to a gene.

A single count supports this clone. This chain joins TRBV3-1 (or the pseudogene TRBV3-2) and TRBJ2-5; 8 bases fit TRBD2. Germline CDR1 is LGHDT and CDR2 is YNNKEL (reference sequence). V gave up 0 bases and J gave up 1 base; unmatched junction bases: 7. CDR3 length: 17 residues. The CDR3 reads CASSQDIQRGLQETQYF. The CDR3 bases are TGTGCCAGCAGCCAAGATATCCAGCGGGGGCTCCAAGAGACCCAGTACTTC.